This T cell receptor beta chain was recovered during a study of shared clonotypes between healthy human individuals. Replicate PCRs for unsorted PBMC used approximately 300 ng DNA (around 30,000 T cell genomes). The team ran DNA from unsorted PBMCs on ten immunoSEQ deep assay plates for sequencing. Libraries were prepared by immunoSEQ multiplex PCR; TCRdb keeps only in-frame clonotypes and omits some of them. Counted here are about 450,000 clones, around 75% occurring once; the ten biggest clones make up roughly an eighth. Concerning this clone: Other DNA sequences of this sample code for an identical CDR3.

Looked up from germline, CDR1 is SGHTA and CDR2 is FQGNSA. V gave up 5 bases and J gave up 0 bases, with 14 bases separating them. The CDR3 runs to 15 residues. All donors were Caucasian adults living in Nashville, Tennessee. The sequencing input was PBMCs. This receptor was taken from a woman in her thirties or forties in good health. Some clones in this sample may be carry-over from other donors' samples. The J gene is TRBJ2-7, the V gene TRBV7-2; D possibly uses TRBD1 or TRBD2 (6 bases each). The DNA of the CDR3 is TGTGCCAGCAGCACCTCCGGGGGCTCCTCCTACGAGCAGTACTTC. Translation gives CASSTSGGSSYEQYF.